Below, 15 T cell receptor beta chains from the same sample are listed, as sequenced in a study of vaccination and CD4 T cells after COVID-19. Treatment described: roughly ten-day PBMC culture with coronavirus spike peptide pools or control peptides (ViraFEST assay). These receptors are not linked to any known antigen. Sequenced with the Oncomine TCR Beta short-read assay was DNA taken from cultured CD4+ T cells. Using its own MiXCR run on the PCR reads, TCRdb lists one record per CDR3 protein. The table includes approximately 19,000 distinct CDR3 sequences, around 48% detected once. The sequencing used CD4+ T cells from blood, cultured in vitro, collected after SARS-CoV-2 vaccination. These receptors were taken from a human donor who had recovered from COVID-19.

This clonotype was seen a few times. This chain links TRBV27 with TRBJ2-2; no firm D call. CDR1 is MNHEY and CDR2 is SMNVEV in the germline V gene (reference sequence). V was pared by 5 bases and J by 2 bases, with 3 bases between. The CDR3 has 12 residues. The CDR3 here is CASSTNTGELFF. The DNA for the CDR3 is TGTGCCAGCAGTACCAACACCGGGGAGCTGTTTTTT.

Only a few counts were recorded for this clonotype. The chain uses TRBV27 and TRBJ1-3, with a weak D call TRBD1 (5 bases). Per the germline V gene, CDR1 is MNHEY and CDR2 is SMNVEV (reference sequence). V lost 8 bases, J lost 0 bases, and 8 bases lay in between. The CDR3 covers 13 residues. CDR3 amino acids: CASRDSSGNTIYF. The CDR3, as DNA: TGTGCCAGCCGAGACAGCTCTGGAAACACCATATATTTT.

This CDR3 reads CASSPSRGSGSYNEQFF. Written as DNA, the CDR3 is TGTGCCAGCAGCCCGTCACGAGGCTCCGGCTCCTACAATGAGCAGTTCTTC. The chain carries TRBV7-9 and TRBJ2-1; D remains unclear. Germline V gene lookup returns CDR1 SEHNR and CDR2 FQNEAQ (reference sequence). The CDR3 loop spans 17 amino acids. Trimming removed 5 bases at V and 0 bases at J, with 17 bases between.

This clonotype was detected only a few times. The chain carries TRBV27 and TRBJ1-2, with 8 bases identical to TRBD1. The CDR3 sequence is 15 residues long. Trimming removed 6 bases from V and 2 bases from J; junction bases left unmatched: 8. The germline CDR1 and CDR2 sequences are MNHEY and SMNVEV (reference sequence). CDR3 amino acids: CASRRTGGGNYGYTF. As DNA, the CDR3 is TGTGCCAGCAGACGTACAGGGGGGGGAAACTATGGCTACACCTTC.

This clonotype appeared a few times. CDR3 amino acids: CASSTRGTSQETQYF. The CDR3 DNA is TGTGCCAGCAGCACCAGAGGGACCTCCCAAGAGACCCAGTACTTC. This chain uses TRBV7-9 with TRBJ2-5; either TRBD1 or TRBD2 may supply D (5 bases each). The CDR3 contains 15 residues. Trimming stripped 5 bases from V and 1 base from J, with 14 bases between. From germline, CDR1 is SEHNR and CDR2 FQNEAQ (reference sequence).

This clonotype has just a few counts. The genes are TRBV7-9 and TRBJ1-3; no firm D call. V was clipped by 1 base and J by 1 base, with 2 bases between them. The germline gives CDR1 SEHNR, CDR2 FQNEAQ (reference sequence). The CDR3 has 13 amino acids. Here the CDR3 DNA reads TGTGCCAGCAGCTTAGTGTCTGGAAACACCATATATTTT. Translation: CASSLVSGNTIYF.

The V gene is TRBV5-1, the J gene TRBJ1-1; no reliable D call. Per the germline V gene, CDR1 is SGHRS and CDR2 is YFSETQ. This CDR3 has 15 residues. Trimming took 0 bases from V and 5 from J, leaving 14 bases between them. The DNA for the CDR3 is TGCGCCAGCAGCTTGGCTACACTTCAGAGGACTGAAGCTTTCTTT. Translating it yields CASSLATLQRTEAFF.

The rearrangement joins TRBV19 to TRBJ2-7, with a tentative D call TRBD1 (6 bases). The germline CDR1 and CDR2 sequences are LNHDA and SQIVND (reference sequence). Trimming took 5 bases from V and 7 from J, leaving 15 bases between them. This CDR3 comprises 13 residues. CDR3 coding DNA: TGTGCCAGTAGTCCTTCTTGGGGGCGGGAGCAGTACTTC. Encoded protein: CASSPSWGREQYF.

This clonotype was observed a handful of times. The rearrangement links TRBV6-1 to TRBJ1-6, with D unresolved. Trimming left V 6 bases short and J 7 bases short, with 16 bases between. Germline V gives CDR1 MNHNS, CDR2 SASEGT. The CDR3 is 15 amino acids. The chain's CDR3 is CASSREGGRNSPLHF. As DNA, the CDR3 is TGTGCCAGCAGCCGAGAGGGAGGGCGAAATTCACCCCTCCACTTT.

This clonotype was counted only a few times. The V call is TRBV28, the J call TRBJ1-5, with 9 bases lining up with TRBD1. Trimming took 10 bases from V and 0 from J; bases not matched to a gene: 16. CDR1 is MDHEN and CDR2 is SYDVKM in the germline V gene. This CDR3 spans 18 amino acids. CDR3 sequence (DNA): TGTGCCACCTCTTCCCCGGGACAGGGATATTATAGCAATCAGCCCCAGCATTTT. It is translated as CATSSPGQGYYSNQPQHF.

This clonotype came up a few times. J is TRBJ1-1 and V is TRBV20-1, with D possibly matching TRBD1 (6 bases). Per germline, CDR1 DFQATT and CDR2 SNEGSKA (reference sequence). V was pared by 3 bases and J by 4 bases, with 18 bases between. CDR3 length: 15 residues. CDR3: CSARHRVLMGTEAFF. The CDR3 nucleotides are TGCAGTGCTAGGCACAGGGTTTTAATGGGCACTGAAGCTTTCTTT.

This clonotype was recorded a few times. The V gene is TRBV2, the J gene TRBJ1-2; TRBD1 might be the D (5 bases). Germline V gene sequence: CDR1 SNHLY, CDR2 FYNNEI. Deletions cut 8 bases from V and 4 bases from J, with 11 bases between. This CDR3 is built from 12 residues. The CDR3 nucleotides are TGTGCCAGCCCCCAGGGAGGCTATGGCTACACCTTC. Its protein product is CASPQGGYGYTF.

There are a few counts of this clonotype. The CDR3 region has the DNA TGTGCCAGCAGTTACTCATCAGGGAGAAACTATGGCTACACCTTC. It codes for CASSYSSGRNYGYTF. This chain uses TRBV6-5 with TRBJ1-2, with a weak D call TRBD1 (5 bases). Germline CDR1 and CDR2: MNHEY and SVGAGI. Trimming cost V 0 bases and J 2 bases, with 10 bases left between them. The CDR3 extends over 15 amino acids.

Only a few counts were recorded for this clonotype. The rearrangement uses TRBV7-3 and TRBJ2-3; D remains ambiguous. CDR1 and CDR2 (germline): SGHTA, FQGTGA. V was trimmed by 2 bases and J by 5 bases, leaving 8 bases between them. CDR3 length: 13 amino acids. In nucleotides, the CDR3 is TGTGCCAGCAGCTTACGGCCGGGAGATACGCAGTATTTT. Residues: CASSLRPGDTQYF.

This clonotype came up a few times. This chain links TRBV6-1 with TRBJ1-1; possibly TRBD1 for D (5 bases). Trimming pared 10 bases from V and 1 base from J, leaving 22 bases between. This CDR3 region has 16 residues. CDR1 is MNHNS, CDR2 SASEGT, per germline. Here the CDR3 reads CATNNPMGRSNTEAFF. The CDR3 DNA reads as TGTGCCACCAACAACCCGATGGGACGGTCGAACACTGAAGCTTTCTTT.